This TCR beta chain was found in a study of cytomegalovirus exposure and HLA in healthy donors. Study-wide results and caveats: The study labeled 150 to 200 TCR beta chains cytomegalovirus-associated. TCR beta sequences reportedly predicted the HLA-A and HLA-B alleles of most subjects accurately. The authors later found most CMV-associated TCR beta chains appeared HLA-restricted.

On this clone: What it binds is not known.

The germline V and J ends were trimmed by 6 bases and 2 bases, with 9 bases remaining between them. This CDR3 is 13 amino acids long. In germline, CDR1 is LGHNA, CDR2 YNFKEQ. The PCR employed 60 Vbeta primers together with 13 Jbeta primers. Sequencing was performed with immunoSEQ multiplex PCR; in TCRdb, only in-frame clones are kept and a portion is missing. This sample has 90,000 to 120,000 clones, with around 62% found just once. This sequence joins TRBV4-2 and TRBJ2-3; TRBD2 might be the D (6 bases). The sample consisted of PBMCs. This sequence was found in a man between 25 and 39 years old in good health and CMV-seropositive. The CDR3 here is CASREGTTDTQYF. CDR3 bases: TGTGCCAGCAGGGAGGGGACCACAGATACGCAGTATTTT.